This is a list of T cell receptor beta chains from one sample in a study of CD8 T cells in Susac syndrome. TCRdb analysed the immunoSEQ multiplex PCR reads with MiXCR anew, one entry per CDR3 protein. The table shows approximately 220,000 distinct CDR3 sequences, with around 90% occurring only once. Sample: CD8+ T cells from PBMCs. The source is a human donor with multiple sclerosis. CDR3s include the opening cysteine and the closing phenylalanine or tryptophan. The order of the fields is clone size, D gene, J gene, V gene, CDR3 DNA, CDR3 protein. D genes are given only for firm matches. Clone size, where shown, is once, few, many, or a class for clones that have expanded.

abundance: NA; d_gene: NA; j_gene: TRBJ1-2; v_gene: TRBV7-8; CDR3nt: TGTGCCAGCAGCGGACCGGGACACAACTATGGCTACACCTTC; CDR3aa: CASSGPGHNYGYTF
abundance: NA; d_gene: NA; j_gene: TRBJ1-6; v_gene: TRBV13; CDR3nt: TGTGCCAGCAGCCGACAGGAGATTAATTCACCCCTCCACTTT; CDR3aa: CASSRQEINSPLHF
abundance: NA; d_gene: TRBD2; j_gene: TRBJ2-1; v_gene: TRBV19; CDR3nt: TGTGCCAGTAGTATAATAGCGGGTGAGGGCAATGAGCAGTTCTTC; CDR3aa: CASSIIAGEGNEQFF
abundance: NA; d_gene: NA; j_gene: TRBJ1-6; v_gene: TRBV20-1; CDR3nt: TGCAGTGCTAGAGAAACGGTTTCCTATAATTCACCCCTCCACTTT; CDR3aa: CSARETVSYNSPLHF
abundance: NA; d_gene: NA; j_gene: TRBJ2-1; v_gene: TRBV11-2; CDR3nt: TGTGCCAGCAGCTTAAGCGTTAGACTACTCTACAATGAGCAGTTCTTC; CDR3aa: CASSLSVRLLYNEQFF
abundance: once; d_gene: NA; j_gene: TRBJ2-7; v_gene: TRBV27; CDR3nt: TGTGCCAGCAGACCGACTTCAAACTGGTACGAGCAGTACTTC; CDR3aa: CASRPTSNWYEQYF
abundance: NA; d_gene: NA; j_gene: TRBJ2-1; v_gene: TRBV13; CDR3nt: TGTGCCAGCAGCTTGAAAGGGTACGACAATGAGCAGTTCTTC; CDR3aa: CASSLKGYDNEQFF
abundance: NA; d_gene: NA; j_gene: TRBJ2-1; v_gene: TRBV6-5; CDR3nt: TGTGCCAGCAGTTACTCCCAATCGGGAGAGTACAATGAGCAGTTCTTC; CDR3aa: CASSYSQSGEYNEQFF
abundance: NA; d_gene: NA; j_gene: TRBJ1-1; v_gene: TRBV6-5; CDR3nt: TGTGCCAGCAGTTACTCGTCGCAGGTCTTGGGACGGGCTTTCTTT; CDR3aa: CASSYSSQVLGRAFF
abundance: NA; d_gene: TRBD2; j_gene: TRBJ2-7; v_gene: TRBV7-9; CDR3nt: TGTGCCAGCAGCTTCCCGGGGGGTTCCCTCTACGAGCAGTACTTC; CDR3aa: CASSFPGGSLYEQYF
abundance: NA; d_gene: NA; j_gene: TRBJ2-7; v_gene: TRBV19; CDR3nt: TGTGCCAGTAGTAAAGGCCCGGGGGAGGTCTCCTACGAGCAGTACTTC; CDR3aa: CASSKGPGEVSYEQYF
abundance: NA; d_gene: TRBD2; j_gene: TRBJ2-3; v_gene: TRBV4-3; CDR3nt: TGCGCCAGCAGCCAAGTTTCCTTGGGACTAGCGGGACGAGTCCCAGATACGCAGTATTTT; CDR3aa: CASSQVSLGLAGRVPDTQYF
abundance: NA; d_gene: NA; j_gene: TRBJ1-2; v_gene: TRBV4-1; CDR3nt: TGCGCCAGCAGCCAATTTTCCCGGGGGAGGTCGGACTATGGCTACACCTTC; CDR3aa: CASSQFSRGRSDYGYTF
abundance: NA; d_gene: TRBD2; j_gene: TRBJ2-3; v_gene: TRBV4-1; CDR3nt: TGCGCCAGCAGCCAAGACCCGGGGGGGGGCACAGATACGCAGTATTTT; CDR3aa: CASSQDPGGGTDTQYF
abundance: NA; d_gene: NA; j_gene: TRBJ1-2; v_gene: TRBV20-1; CDR3nt: TGCAGTGCCCAGATCCTCGCGGGGAGCTATGGCTACACCTTC; CDR3aa: CSAQILAGSYGYTF
abundance: NA; d_gene: NA; j_gene: TRBJ1-2; v_gene: TRBV7-8; CDR3nt: TGTGCCAGCAGCTTTGGGGAACGGGGCTACACCTTC; CDR3aa: CASSFGERGYTF
abundance: NA; d_gene: NA; j_gene: TRBJ2-7; v_gene: TRBV27; CDR3nt: TGTGCCAGCAGTTTGTATACCAGGGTAGACGAGCAGTACTTC; CDR3aa: CASSLYTRVDEQYF
abundance: NA; d_gene: NA; j_gene: TRBJ1-2; v_gene: TRBV5-1; CDR3nt: TGCGCCAGCAGCTTTGCAGGCCCCTATGGCTACACCTTC; CDR3aa: CASSFAGPYGYTF
abundance: NA; d_gene: TRBD1; j_gene: TRBJ1-5; v_gene: TRBV30; CDR3nt: TGTGCCTGGAGAGATAACGACAGGGTTAGCAATCAGCCCCAGCATTTT; CDR3aa: CAWRDNDRVSNQPQHF
abundance: NA; d_gene: NA; j_gene: TRBJ2-2; v_gene: TRBV11-2; CDR3nt: TGTGCCAGCAGCCTAAGTTCACTCTGGGAGCTGTTTTTT; CDR3aa: CASSLSSLWELFF
abundance: once; d_gene: NA; j_gene: TRBJ2-2; v_gene: TRBV28; CDR3nt: TGTGCCAGCAGTATCTTAGGGGCAAGTGAGCTGTTTTTT; CDR3aa: CASSILGASELFF
abundance: NA; d_gene: TRBD1; j_gene: TRBJ2-7; v_gene: TRBV11-3; CDR3nt: TGTGCCAGCAGCTCGCGGACAGGGCCTGGGGGGGAGCAGTACTTC; CDR3aa: CASSSRTGPGGEQYF
abundance: NA; d_gene: NA; j_gene: TRBJ2-7; v_gene: TRBV30; CDR3nt: TGTGCCTGGAGCGACACAGGGCCCAGGCCTTACGAGCAGTACTTC; CDR3aa: CAWSDTGPRPYEQYF
abundance: NA; d_gene: NA; j_gene: TRBJ1-2; v_gene: TRBV7-9; CDR3nt: TGTGCCAGCAGCTTAGGAGCCCCAGGAAAGTATGGCTACACCTTC; CDR3aa: CASSLGAPGKYGYTF
abundance: NA; d_gene: NA; j_gene: TRBJ2-7; v_gene: TRBV5-1; CDR3nt: TGCGCCAGCAGGGCGTGGGACCTGAGAAACGAGCAGTACTTC; CDR3aa: CASRAWDLRNEQYF
abundance: NA; d_gene: NA; j_gene: TRBJ1-1; v_gene: TRBV4-1; CDR3nt: TGCGCCAGCAGCCAAGACTTGTCGGGGATGGATTGGGACACTGAAGCTTTCTTT; CDR3aa: CASSQDLSGMDWDTEAFF
abundance: once; d_gene: NA; j_gene: TRBJ2-7; v_gene: TRBV15; CDR3nt: TGTGCCACCAGCAGAGGCAGGGATCGGTACGAGCAGTACTTC; CDR3aa: CATSRGRDRYEQYF
abundance: NA; d_gene: NA; j_gene: TRBJ2-1; v_gene: TRBV25-1; CDR3nt: TGTGCCAGCAGTGAATCGGGAGAGCAGTTCTTC; CDR3aa: CASSESGEQFF
abundance: NA; d_gene: NA; j_gene: TRBJ2-5; v_gene: TRBV9; CDR3nt: TGTGCCAGCAGCGTAGCCGGCGGTGGGGGCGAGACCCAGTACTTC; CDR3aa: CASSVAGGGGETQYF
abundance: NA; d_gene: NA; j_gene: TRBJ2-3; v_gene: TRBV4-2; CDR3nt: TGTGCCAGCAGCCCACTACCGGGACTGACTAGCACAGATACGCAGTATTTT; CDR3aa: CASSPLPGLTSTDTQYF
abundance: NA; d_gene: NA; j_gene: TRBJ1-1; v_gene: TRBV19; CDR3nt: TGTGCCAGTAGTTCCCGACAGGACATGAACACTGAAGCTTTCTTT; CDR3aa: CASSSRQDMNTEAFF
abundance: NA; d_gene: NA; j_gene: TRBJ2-1; v_gene: TRBV5-4; CDR3nt: TGTGCCAGCAGCTACCTATACTATGAGCAGTTCTTC; CDR3aa: CASSYLYYEQFF
abundance: NA; d_gene: TRBD1; j_gene: TRBJ1-6; v_gene: TRBV4-3; CDR3nt: TGCGCCAGCAGCCATGGACGTGTACAGGGGAATAATTCACCCCTCCACTTT; CDR3aa: CASSHGRVQGNNSPLHF
abundance: once; d_gene: NA; j_gene: TRBJ2-5; v_gene: TRBV5-6; CDR3nt: TGTGCCAGCGCCCTTGGGGGGACCCAGTACTTC; CDR3aa: CASALGGTQYF
abundance: NA; d_gene: NA; j_gene: TRBJ2-2; v_gene: TRBV19; CDR3nt: TGTGCCAGTAGTATAATTGGCGGGGAGCTGTTTTTT; CDR3aa: CASSIIGGELFF
abundance: NA; d_gene: NA; j_gene: TRBJ1-1; v_gene: TRBV12-3/TRBV12-4; CDR3nt: TGTGCCAGCATAACAGGCAACACTGAAGCTTTCTTT; CDR3aa: CASITGNTEAFF
abundance: NA; d_gene: TRBD2; j_gene: TRBJ2-7; v_gene: TRBV20-1; CDR3nt: TGCAGTGCTAGAGATATTACTGGGGGGGACTACGAGCAGTACTTC; CDR3aa: CSARDITGGDYEQYF
abundance: NA; d_gene: TRBD2; j_gene: TRBJ2-2; v_gene: TRBV11-3; CDR3nt: TGTGCCAGCAGCCTTCAGAGGGGAGGGACCGGGGAGCTGTTTTTT; CDR3aa: CASSLQRGGTGELFF
abundance: NA; d_gene: NA; j_gene: TRBJ2-5; v_gene: TRBV5-1; CDR3nt: TGCGCCAGCAGCACCCGGGACCTACAAGAGACCCAGTACTTC; CDR3aa: CASSTRDLQETQYF
abundance: NA; d_gene: NA; j_gene: TRBJ2-7; v_gene: TRBV20-1; CDR3nt: TGCAGTGCTAGAGCCCTAGATTCCCTCTACTACGAGCAGTACTTC; CDR3aa: CSARALDSLYYEQYF
abundance: NA; d_gene: TRBD2; j_gene: TRBJ2-1; v_gene: TRBV19; CDR3nt: TGTGCCAGTAGTTTACTAGCGGGAGGGGCCGAGCAGTTCTTC; CDR3aa: CASSLLAGGAEQFF
abundance: few; d_gene: NA; j_gene: TRBJ1-1; v_gene: TRBV4-1; CDR3nt: TGCGCCAGCAGCCAAGATATGATAGGGAACACTGAAGCTTTCTTT; CDR3aa: CASSQDMIGNTEAFF
abundance: NA; d_gene: NA; j_gene: TRBJ2-7; v_gene: TRBV7-6; CDR3nt: TGTGCCAGCAGCTTACAGCTCTCCTACGAGCAGTACTTC; CDR3aa: CASSLQLSYEQYF
abundance: NA; d_gene: NA; j_gene: TRBJ1-1; v_gene: TRBV19; CDR3nt: TGTGCCAGTAGTCTACGTATGAAGAACACTGAAGCTTTCTTT; CDR3aa: CASSLRMKNTEAFF
abundance: NA; d_gene: TRBD2; j_gene: TRBJ2-1; v_gene: TRBV5-6; CDR3nt: TGTGCCAGCAGCTTTAGCGGGGGGGCCCTTGAGCAGTTCTTC; CDR3aa: CASSFSGGALEQFF
abundance: once; d_gene: TRBD1; j_gene: TRBJ1-1; v_gene: TRBV20-1; CDR3nt: TGCAGTGCTAGGATCGACAGGGTCAACACTGAAGCTTTCTTT; CDR3aa: CSARIDRVNTEAFF
abundance: NA; d_gene: NA; j_gene: TRBJ2-6; v_gene: TRBV9; CDR3nt: TGTGCCAGCAGCGTAGCCTCTGGGGCCAACGTCCTGACTTTC; CDR3aa: CASSVASGANVLTF
abundance: NA; d_gene: TRBD1; j_gene: TRBJ2-1; v_gene: TRBV27; CDR3nt: TGTGCCAGCAGTTTACCCGACAGGGCAAATGAGCAGTTCTTC; CDR3aa: CASSLPDRANEQFF
abundance: NA; d_gene: TRBD2; j_gene: TRBJ2-1; v_gene: TRBV19; CDR3nt: TGTGCCAGTAGTGTTAGCGGGAGCCCCTACAATGAGCAGTTCTTC; CDR3aa: CASSVSGSPYNEQFF
abundance: NA; d_gene: TRBD1; j_gene: TRBJ1-2; v_gene: TRBV3-1; CDR3nt: TGTGCCAGCGGGCAAGGGACAGGGTACTACTATGGCTACACCTTC; CDR3aa: CASGQGTGYYYGYTF
abundance: NA; d_gene: NA; j_gene: TRBJ2-1; v_gene: TRBV5-4; CDR3nt: TGTGCCAGCAGCTTGGCGGCTAGCTCCTACAATGAGCAGTTCTTC; CDR3aa: CASSLAASSYNEQFF
abundance: NA; d_gene: TRBD1; j_gene: TRBJ1-2; v_gene: TRBV12-3/TRBV12-4; CDR3nt: TGTGCCAGCAGTTTCGCAGGGGGCCATGGCTACACCTTC; CDR3aa: CASSFAGGHGYTF